Each of the 4 T cell receptor beta chains below was sequenced from the same sample in a study of blood T cell repertoires in COVID-19. The method was immunoSEQ multiplex PCR; TCRdb's version includes in-frame clones alone and lacks a portion of them. The sample gives 250,000 to 300,000 clones, roughly 90% of which show up once; over 9.5% is in the top ten. Sequences were obtained from peripheral blood. These receptors were obtained from a woman in her 30s with COVID-19, enrolled during active disease.

This chain uses TRBV19 with TRBJ2-5; 7 bases agree with TRBD1. CDR1 is LNHDA, CDR2 SQIVND, per germline (reference sequence). The ends lost 1 base at V and 3 bases at J; junction bases unmatched: 5. The CDR3 consists of 15 residues. This CDR3 is CASSIGGTGEETQYF. CDR3 bases: TGTGCCAGTAGTATAGGTGGTACAGGGGAAGAGACCCAGTACTTC.

The V and J genes are TRBV5-1 and TRBJ2-5; D gene uncertain. CDR1 SGHRS and CDR2 YFSETQ come from the germline V gene. The length of the CDR3 is 15 residues. V was trimmed by 0 bases and J by 0 bases, leaving 9 bases between them. The CDR3 region is CASSLGLPYQETQYF. The DNA of the CDR3 is TGCGCCAGCAGCTTGGGACTGCCGTACCAAGAGACCCAGTACTTC.

The chain carries TRBV19 and TRBJ1-1; 8 bases are shared with TRBD1. This CDR3 is 13 amino acids long. The trim removed 5 bases at V and 5 bases at J, leaving 4 bases unmatched. The germline gives CDR1 LNHDA, CDR2 SQIVND (reference sequence). The CDR3 DNA reads TGTGCCAGTAGTGGACAGGGAGGGACTGAAGCTTTCTTT. This sequence encodes CASSGQGGTEAFF.

The chain joins TRBV5-1 to TRBJ2-7, with 8 positions matching TRBD1. This CDR3 is 14 amino acids long. The germline CDR1 and CDR2 sequences are SGHRS and YFSETQ. With 0 bases clipped from V and 3 bases from J, the junction kept 2 bases outside the gene matches. For the CDR3, the DNA is TGCGCCAGCAGCTTGGGGGACAGGCGCTACGAGCAGTACTTC. Translating it yields CASSLGDRRYEQYF.